The sequence of this T cell receptor beta chain was determined in a study of blood T cell repertoires in COVID-19. This clone was counted only a few times. Trimming pared 0 bases from V and 11 bases from J, leaving 22 bases between. CDR3 length: 16 residues. Germline V gives CDR1 MNHEY, CDR2 SVGAGI. This table comes from immunoSEQ multiplex PCR, and its TCRdb copy is limited to in-frame clones, with some not included. In the table there are fewer than 500,000 clones, approximately 90% of which are singletons. The specimen sequenced was peripheral blood. The chain is built from TRBV6-5 and TRBJ1-1; D uncertain. The receptor was derived from a woman in her twenties or thirties with active or convalescent COVID-19. CDR3 nucleotides: TGTGCCAGCAGTTACTCGAGGGCAGAAAAAGCGGTCTTGGCTTTCTTT. Encoded protein: CASSYSRAEKAVLAFF.